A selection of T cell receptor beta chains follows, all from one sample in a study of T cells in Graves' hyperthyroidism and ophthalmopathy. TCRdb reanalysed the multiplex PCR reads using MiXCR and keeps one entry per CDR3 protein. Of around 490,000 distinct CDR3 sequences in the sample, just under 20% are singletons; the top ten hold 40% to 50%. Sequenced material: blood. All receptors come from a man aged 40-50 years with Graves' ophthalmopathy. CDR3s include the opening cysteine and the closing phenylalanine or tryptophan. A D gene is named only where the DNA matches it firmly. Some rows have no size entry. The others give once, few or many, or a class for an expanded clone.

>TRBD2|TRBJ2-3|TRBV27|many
TGTGCCAGCAGTCCCATAGCGGGGCGGGGCACAGATACGCAGTATTTT
CASSPIAGRGTDTQYF
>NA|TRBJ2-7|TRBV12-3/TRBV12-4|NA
TGTGCCAGCAGCATACAGGGTTACGAGCAGTACTTC
CASSIQGYEQYF
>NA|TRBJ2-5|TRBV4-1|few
TGCGCCAGCAGCCAAGTTGACGAGACCCAGTACTTC
CASSQVDETQYF
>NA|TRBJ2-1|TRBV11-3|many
TGTGCCAGCAGCCCAACTAGATACAATGAGCAGTTCTTC
CASSPTRYNEQFF
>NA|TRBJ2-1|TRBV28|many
TGTGCCAGCCCTCCCGGGGTGGGGCCCTACAATGAGCAGTTCTTC
CASPPGVGPYNEQFF
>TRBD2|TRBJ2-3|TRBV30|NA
TGTGCCTGGAGTGTTTGGGGACTAAACACAGATACGCAGTATTTT
CAWSVWGLNTDTQYF
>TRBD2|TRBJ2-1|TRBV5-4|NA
TGTGCCAGCAGCACCGGACTAGCGGGAGGGAGCTACAATGAGCAGTTCTTC
CASSTGLAGGSYNEQFF
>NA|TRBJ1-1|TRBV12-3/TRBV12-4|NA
TGTGCCAGCAGTTTAGTCGGGGGGGTTTCAGAAGCTTTCTTT
CASSLVGGVSEAFF
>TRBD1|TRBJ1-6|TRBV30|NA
TGTGCCTGGAGTAGGCAGGGGGGGTCACCCCTCCACTTT
CAWSRQGGSPLHF
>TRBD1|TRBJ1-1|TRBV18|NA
TGTGCCAGCTCACCCCCGTCACTGACAGGGGCCAAAGAAGCTTTCTTT
CASSPPSLTGAKEAFF
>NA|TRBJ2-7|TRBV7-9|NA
TGTGCCAGCAGTTCCTACCGGGGAGAGCAGTACTTC
CASSSYRGEQYF
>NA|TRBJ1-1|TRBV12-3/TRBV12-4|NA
TGTACCAGCAGGCCCCAACAGAAGGAGGGTTCGAACACTGAAGCTTTCTTT
CTSRPQQKEGSNTEAFF
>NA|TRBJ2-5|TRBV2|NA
TGTGCCAGCAGGGGGAAGAGTACCCAGTACTTC
CASRGKSTQYF
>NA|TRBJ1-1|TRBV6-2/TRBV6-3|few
TGTGCCAGCGGCTCCATGGGGGCTAAAGCTTTCTTT
CASGSMGAKAFF
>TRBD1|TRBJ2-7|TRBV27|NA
TGTGCCAGCAGTTTATCGATGGGACAGGCCGGGGGTAGGTACGAGCAGTACTTC
CASSLSMGQAGGRYEQYF
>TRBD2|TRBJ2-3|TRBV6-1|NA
TGTGCCAGCAGTGAAATGCGAGCGGGAGTTAGCACAGATACGCAGTATTTT
CASSEMRAGVSTDTQYF
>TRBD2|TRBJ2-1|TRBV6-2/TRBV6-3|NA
TGTGCCAGCAGATACTATAGCGGGGGGGCTTACAATGAGCAGTTCTTC
CASRYYSGGAYNEQFF
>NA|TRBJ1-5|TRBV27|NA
TGTGCCAGCAGCCCGGCCCAATTTAGCAATCAGCCCCAGCATTTT
CASSPAQFSNQPQHF
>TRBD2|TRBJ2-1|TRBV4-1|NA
TGCGCCAGCAGCCCGGGACTAGCGGTTGAGGATGAGCAGTTCTTC
CASSPGLAVEDEQFF
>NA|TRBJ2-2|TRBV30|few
TGTGCCTGGAGTTTGGGACTGCCGAACACCGGGGAGCTGTTTTTT
CAWSLGLPNTGELFF
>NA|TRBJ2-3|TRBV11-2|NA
TGTGCCAGCAGCTTAATTTCGGGGGGCACAGATACGCAGTATTTT
CASSLISGGTDTQYF
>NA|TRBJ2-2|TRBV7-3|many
TGTGCCAGCGGGGGAGAGGCCGCCGGGGAGCTGTTTTTT
CASGGEAAGELFF